The entry that follows covers one T cell receptor (beta chain) sequence. Its antigen is still unknown. Some second doses came at about 4 weeks and others at about 12 weeks; these were pooled. Profiled with immunoSEQ multiplex PCR; TCRdb holds only in-frame clones, not every one. This sample carries 95,000 to 110,000 clones, 70% to 90% of them seen once, and the ten largest clones take 4.8%. The CDR3 spans 13 residues. V was pared by 0 bases and J by 0 bases, with 3 bases between. Germline V gene lookup returns CDR1 SGDLS and CDR2 YYNGEE. This entry is derived from a study of T cell responses to AZD1222 COVID-19 vaccine. The study's findings and limits: Nearly half of unique spike-specific TCRs reportedly avoided B.1.351 and B.1.1.7 mutated regions. Donors skewed white British and female; clonal diversity was possibly underestimated.

The rearrangement links TRBV9 to TRBJ1-2, with D unclear. The sample here was peripheral blood, taken 28 days after the second AZD1222 dose. The TCR sequence derives from an adult who received the AZD1222 COVID-19 vaccine. The CDR3 protein is CASSVETNYGYTF. CDR3 DNA: TGTGCCAGCAGCGTAGAAACTAACTATGGCTACACCTTC.